The 9 T cell receptor beta chains reported below all come from one sample, sequenced in a study of T cell responses to AZD1222 COVID-19 vaccine. Clones were read by immunoSEQ multiplex PCR, and TCRdb kept only the in-frame ones, dropping some. The data show 140,000 or so clones, less than 95% seen once. Sequences were derived from peripheral blood, sampled 28 days after the second dose of the MenACWY control vaccine. All receptors derive from an adult who received the MenACWY meningococcal vaccine as a control.

With regard to this clone: This CDR3 is also generated by other DNA sequences in the sample. The chain is built from TRBV9 and TRBJ1-6; 8 bases map to TRBD1. From germline, CDR1 is SGDLS and CDR2 YYNGEE. The CDR3 length is 15 residues. V shed 2 bases and J 6 bases; nucleotides not matched to a gene: 4. This CDR3 reads CASSVGQERNSPLHF. The CDR3 DNA follows: TGTGCCAGCAGCGTGGGACAGGAGCGTAATTCACCCCTCCACTTT.

This clone showed up just once. The chain recombines TRBV2 with TRBJ1-4, with 11 bases fitting TRBD1. CDR3 length equals 16 residues. Germline loops: CDR1 SNHLY, CDR2 FYNNEI. V trimming: 6 bases; J trimming: 4 bases; junction bases outside the gene matches: 7. The CDR3 DNA reads TGTGCCAGCAGCCCCGGACAGGGGGCGGGTAATGAAAAACTGTTTTTT. It specifies CASSPGQGAGNEKLFF.

The chain joins TRBV7-2 to TRBJ2-1; 7 positions agree with TRBD2. The CDR3 covers 16 residues. The germline V gene encodes CDR1 SGHTA and CDR2 FQGNSA. The V segment lost 4 bases and the J segment 1 base; nucleotides outside the gene matches: 7. CDR3 DNA sequence: TGTGCCAGCAGCTACACTAGCGCCGCTTCCTACAATGAGCAGTTCTTC. This codes for CASSYTSAASYNEQFF.

This chain uses TRBV5-1 with TRBJ2-7; TRBD2 aligns across 11 bases. The trim removed 0 bases at V and 0 bases at J, leaving 8 bases unmatched. CDR3 length: 18 residues. From germline, CDR1 is SGHRS and CDR2 YFSETQ. CDR3 amino acids: CASSLGLAGGPSSYEQYF. CDR3 DNA: TGCGCCAGCAGCTTGGGTCTAGCGGGGGGCCCGAGCTCCTACGAGCAGTACTTC.

The J gene is TRBJ2-5, the V gene TRBV7-7; TRBD2 matches 10 bases. This CDR3 has 15 residues. The V gene's germline CDR1 is SSHAT and CDR2 FNYEAQ (reference sequence). J lost 5 bases, V lost 5 bases, and 8 bases had no gene match. CDR3 sequence reads: CASSKGAGGQETQYF. Here the CDR3 DNA reads TGTGCCAGCAGCAAGGGAGCGGGGGGGCAGGAGACCCAGTACTTC.

This chain uses TRBV28 with TRBJ1-5; D unresolved. Between the trimmed V and J ends, which lost 8 bases and 0 bases, there was a span of 11 bases. This CDR3 contains 14 residues. CDR1 and CDR2 from the germline V gene are MDHEN and SYDVKM. CDR3 protein: CASGGVASNQPQHF. As DNA, the CDR3 is TGTGCCAGCGGCGGGGTGGCTAGCAATCAGCCCCAGCATTTT. The full variable domain, its missing parts supplied by reference TRBV28 and TRBJ1-5, is DVKVTQSSRYLVKRTGEKVFLECVQDMDHENMFWYRQDPGLGLRLIYFSYDVKMKEKGDIPEGYSVSREKKERFSLILESASTNQTSMYLCASGGVASNQPQHFGDGTRLSIL.

This clone was observed a handful of times. The rearrangement uses TRBV6-1 and TRBJ1-5; D call uncertain. Germline V CDR1 and CDR2: MNHNS, SASEGT. The CDR3 covers 13 residues. With 6 bases removed from V and 3 bases from J, the gap between germline ends came to 9 bases. CDR3 protein: CASRRGNNQPQHF. The CDR3, as DNA: TGTGCCAGCAGGCGGGGTAACAATCAGCCCCAGCATTTT.

The table lists this clone with a count of one. Here the CDR3 DNA reads TGTGCCAGCAGCCCCCAATCCCGGACAGGGGACGAACATGGCTACACCTTC. Amino acid sequence: CASSPQSRTGDEHGYTF. The V gene is TRBV5-5, the J gene TRBJ1-2; 9 bases map to TRBD1. This CDR3 has 17 amino acids. V lost 4 bases and J lost 6; bases outside the gene matches: 16. Germline V gene data show CDR1 as SGHKS and CDR2 as YYEKEE (reference sequence).

The CDR3 DNA follows: TGTGCCATCAGTGAGACTGAGAGCAATCAGCCCCAGCATTTT. Amino acid sequence: CAISETESNQPQHF. The V call is TRBV10-3, the J call TRBJ1-5, with D unresolved. Germline assignment: CDR1 ENHRY and CDR2 SYGVKD. V gave up 2 bases and J gave up 1 base, with 6 bases separating them. This CDR3 is built from 14 residues.